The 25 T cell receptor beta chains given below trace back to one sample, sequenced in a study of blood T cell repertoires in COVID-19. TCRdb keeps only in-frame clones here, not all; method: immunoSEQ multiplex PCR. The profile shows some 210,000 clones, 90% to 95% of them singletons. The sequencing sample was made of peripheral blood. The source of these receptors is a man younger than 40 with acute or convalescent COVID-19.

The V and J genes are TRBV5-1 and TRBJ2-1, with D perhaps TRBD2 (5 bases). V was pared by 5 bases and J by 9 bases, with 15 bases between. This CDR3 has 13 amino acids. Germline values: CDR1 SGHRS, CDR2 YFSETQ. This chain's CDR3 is CASRIRESGEQFF. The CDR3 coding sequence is TGCGCCAGCAGAATCCGGGAATCGGGTGAGCAGTTCTTC. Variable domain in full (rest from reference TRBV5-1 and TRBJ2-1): KAGVTQTPRYLIKTRGQQVTLSCSPISGHRSVSWYQQTPGQGLQFLFEYFSETQRNKGNFPGRFSGRQFSNSRSEMNVSTLELGDSALYLCASRIRESGEQFFGPGTRLTVL.

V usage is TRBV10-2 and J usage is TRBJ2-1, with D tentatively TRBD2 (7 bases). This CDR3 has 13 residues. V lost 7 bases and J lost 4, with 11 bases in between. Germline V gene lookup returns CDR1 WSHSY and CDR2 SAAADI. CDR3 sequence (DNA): TGCGCCAGCACGGGGGGCGCGTACAATGAGCAGTTCTTC. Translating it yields CASTGGAYNEQFF.

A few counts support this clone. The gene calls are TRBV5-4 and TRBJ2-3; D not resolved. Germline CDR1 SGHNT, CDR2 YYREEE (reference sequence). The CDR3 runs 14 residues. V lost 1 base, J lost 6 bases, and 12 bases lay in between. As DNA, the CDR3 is TGTGCCAGCAGCTTGTCCGCGAGTACGGATACGCAGTATTTT. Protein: CASSLSASTDTQYF.

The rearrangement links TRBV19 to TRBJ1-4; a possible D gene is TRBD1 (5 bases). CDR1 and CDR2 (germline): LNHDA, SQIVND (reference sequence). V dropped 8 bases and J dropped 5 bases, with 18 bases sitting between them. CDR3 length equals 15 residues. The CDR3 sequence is CASGHQGGANEKLFF. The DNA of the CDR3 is TGTGCCAGTGGCCACCAGGGTGGTGCCAATGAAAAACTGTTTTTT.

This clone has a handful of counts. CDR3 nucleotides: TGTGCCAGCAGCGTGGGGGACAGGAATTCACCCCTCCACTTT. The encoded protein is CASSVGDRNSPLHF. V is TRBV28 and J is TRBJ1-6; TRBD1 agrees at 8 bases. Germline loops: CDR1 MDHEN, CDR2 SYDVKM. The CDR3 consists of 14 residues. V shed 6 bases and J 7 bases; nucleotides not matched to a gene: 5.

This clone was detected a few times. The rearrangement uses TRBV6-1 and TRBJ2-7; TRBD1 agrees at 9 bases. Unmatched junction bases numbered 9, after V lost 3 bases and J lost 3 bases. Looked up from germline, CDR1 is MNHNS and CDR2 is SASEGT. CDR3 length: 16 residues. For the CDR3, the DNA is TGTGCCAGCAGTGACCTCGGGACAGGGAGTTACTACGAGCAGTACTTC. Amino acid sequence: CASSDLGTGSYYEQYF.

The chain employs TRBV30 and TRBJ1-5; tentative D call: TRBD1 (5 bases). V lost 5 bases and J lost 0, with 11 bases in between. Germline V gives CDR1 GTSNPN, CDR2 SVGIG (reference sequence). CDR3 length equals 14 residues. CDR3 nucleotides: TGTGCCTGGGCGGAGGGACTTAGCAATCAGCCCCAGCATTTT. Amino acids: CAWAEGLSNQPQHF.

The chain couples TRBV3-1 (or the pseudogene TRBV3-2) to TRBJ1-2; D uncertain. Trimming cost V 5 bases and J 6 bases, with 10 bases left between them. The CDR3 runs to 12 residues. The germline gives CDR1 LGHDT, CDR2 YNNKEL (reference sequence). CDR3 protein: CASSVTYHGYTF. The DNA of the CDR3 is TGTGCCAGCAGCGTTACTTACCATGGCTACACCTTC.

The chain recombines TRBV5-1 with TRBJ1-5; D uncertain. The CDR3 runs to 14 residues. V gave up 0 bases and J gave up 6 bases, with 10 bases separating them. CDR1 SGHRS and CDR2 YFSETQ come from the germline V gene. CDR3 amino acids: CASSLDQSGQPQHF. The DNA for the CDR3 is TGCGCCAGCAGCTTGGACCAGAGCGGTCAGCCCCAGCATTTT.

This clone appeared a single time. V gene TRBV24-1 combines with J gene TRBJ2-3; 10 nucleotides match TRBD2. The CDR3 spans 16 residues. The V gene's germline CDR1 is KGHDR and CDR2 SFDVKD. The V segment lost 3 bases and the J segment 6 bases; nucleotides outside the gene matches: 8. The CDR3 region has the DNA TGTGCCACCAGTGATCCTCTAGCGGGAGTTATGGATACGCAGTATTTT. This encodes CATSDPLAGVMDTQYF.

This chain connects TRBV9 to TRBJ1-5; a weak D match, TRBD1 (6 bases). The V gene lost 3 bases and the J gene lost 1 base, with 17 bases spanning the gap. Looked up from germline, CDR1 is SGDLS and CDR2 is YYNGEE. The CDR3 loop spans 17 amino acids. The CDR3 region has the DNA TGTGCCAGCAGCGCTGGCAAAGGGGGGGTGAGCAATCAGCCCCAGCATTTT. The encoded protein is CASSAGKGGVSNQPQHF.

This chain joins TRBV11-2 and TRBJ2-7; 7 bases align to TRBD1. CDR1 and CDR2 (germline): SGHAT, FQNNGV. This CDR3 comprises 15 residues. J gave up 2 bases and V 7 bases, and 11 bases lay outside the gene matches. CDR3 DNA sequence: TGTGCCAGCACCAGACTCGGACAGGCGACCTACGAGCAGTACTTC. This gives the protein CASTRLGQATYEQYF.

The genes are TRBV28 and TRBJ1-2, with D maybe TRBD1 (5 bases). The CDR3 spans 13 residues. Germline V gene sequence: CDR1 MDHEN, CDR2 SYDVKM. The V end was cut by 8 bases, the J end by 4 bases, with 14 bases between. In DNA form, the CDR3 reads TGTGCCAGCGGGGCGGCGGCCGGCTATGGCTACACCTTC. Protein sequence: CASGAAAGYGYTF.

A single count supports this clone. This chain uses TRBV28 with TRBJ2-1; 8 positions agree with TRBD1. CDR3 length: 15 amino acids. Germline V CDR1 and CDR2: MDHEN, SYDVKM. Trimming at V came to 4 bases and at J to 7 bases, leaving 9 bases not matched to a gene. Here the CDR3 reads CASSSSGTGFNEQFF. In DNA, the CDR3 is TGTGCCAGCAGTTCCTCCGGGACAGGATTTAATGAGCAGTTCTTC.

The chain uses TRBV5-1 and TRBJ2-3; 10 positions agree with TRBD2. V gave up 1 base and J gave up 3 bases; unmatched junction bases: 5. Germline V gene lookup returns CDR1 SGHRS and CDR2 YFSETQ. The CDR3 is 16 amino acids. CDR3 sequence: CASSLLLAGGTDTQYF. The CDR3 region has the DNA TGCGCCAGCAGCTTGTTGTTAGCGGGAGGTACAGATACGCAGTATTTT.

CDR3 in DNA: TGTGCCAGCAGACCCCACCGACTAGCGGCCAATGAGCAGTTCTTC. Its protein product is CASRPHRLAANEQFF. The chain employs TRBV6-5 and TRBJ2-1, with TRBD2 identical over 9 bases. V lost 6 bases, J lost 6 bases, and 9 bases stayed unmatched. The CDR3 runs 15 residues. The germline gives CDR1 MNHEY, CDR2 SVGAGI.

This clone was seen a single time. The CDR3: CASSLDGTPAGELFF. The CDR3 nucleotides read TGCGCCAGCAGCTTGGACGGGACTCCCGCCGGGGAGCTGTTTTTT. The chain carries TRBV5-1 and TRBJ2-2; D is possibly TRBD2 (6 bases). The CDR3 is 15 amino acids. The V end was cut by 0 bases, the J end by 6 bases, with 12 bases between. The germline gives CDR1 SGHRS, CDR2 YFSETQ.

The CDR3 here is CASSETGLNTGELFF. The CDR3 nucleotides read TGTGCCAGCAGTGAAACAGGGTTGAACACCGGGGAGCTGTTTTTT. The V and J genes are TRBV6-4 and TRBJ2-2; D possibly corresponds to TRBD1 (6 bases). Germline CDR1 is MRHNA and CDR2 is SNTAGT. Deletions cut 3 bases from V and 1 base from J, with 9 bases between. The CDR3 is 15 amino acids.

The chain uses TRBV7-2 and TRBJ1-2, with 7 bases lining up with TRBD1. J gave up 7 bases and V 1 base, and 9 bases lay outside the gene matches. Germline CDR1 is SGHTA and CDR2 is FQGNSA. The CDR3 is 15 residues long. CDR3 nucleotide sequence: TGTGCCAGCAGCTTAGTTGTCTACAGGGGTGGTGGCTACACCTTC. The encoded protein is CASSLVVYRGGGYTF.

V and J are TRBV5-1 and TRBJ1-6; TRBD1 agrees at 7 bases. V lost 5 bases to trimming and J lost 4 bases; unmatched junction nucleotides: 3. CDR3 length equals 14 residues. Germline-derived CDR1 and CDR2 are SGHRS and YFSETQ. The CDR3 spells CASSTGEYNSPLHF. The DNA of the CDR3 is TGCGCCAGCAGTACAGGGGAATATAATTCACCCCTCCACTTT.

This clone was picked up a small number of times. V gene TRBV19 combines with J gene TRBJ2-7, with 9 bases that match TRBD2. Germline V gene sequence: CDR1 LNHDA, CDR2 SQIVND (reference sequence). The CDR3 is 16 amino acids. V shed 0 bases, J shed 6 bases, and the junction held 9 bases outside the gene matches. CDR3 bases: TGTGCCAGTAGTATAGATGCCGTAGCGGGGGTGATCGAGCAGTACTTC. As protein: CASSIDAVAGVIEQYF.

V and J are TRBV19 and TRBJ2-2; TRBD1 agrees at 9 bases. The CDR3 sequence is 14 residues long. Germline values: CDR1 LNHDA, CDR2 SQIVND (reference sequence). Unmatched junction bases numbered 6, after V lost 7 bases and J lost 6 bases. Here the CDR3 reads CASMGQGFPGELFF. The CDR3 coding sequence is TGTGCCAGTATGGGACAGGGTTTTCCCGGGGAGCTGTTTTTT.

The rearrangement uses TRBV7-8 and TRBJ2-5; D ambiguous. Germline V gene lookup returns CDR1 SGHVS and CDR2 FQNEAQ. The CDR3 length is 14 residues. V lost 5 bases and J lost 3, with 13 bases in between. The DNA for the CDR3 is TGTGCCAGCAGCCGCCTTGTCGGAGAAGAGACCCAGTACTTC. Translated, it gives CASSRLVGEETQYF.

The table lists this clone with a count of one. The CDR3 is CASTQGAGTEAFF. CDR3 bases: TGTGCCAGCACCCAGGGGGCAGGCACTGAAGCTTTCTTT. The J gene is TRBJ1-1, the V gene TRBV19; the match to TRBD1 covers 8 bases. J gave up 4 bases and V 9 bases, and 7 bases lay outside the gene matches. The CDR3 contains 13 residues. CDR1 and CDR2 (germline): LNHDA, SQIVND (reference sequence).

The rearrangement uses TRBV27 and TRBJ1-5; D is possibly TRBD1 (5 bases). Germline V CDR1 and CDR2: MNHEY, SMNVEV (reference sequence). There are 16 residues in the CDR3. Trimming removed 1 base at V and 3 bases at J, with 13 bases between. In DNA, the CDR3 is TGTGCCAGCAGTTTATTCCCGCAGGGTAACAATCAGCCCCAGCATTTT. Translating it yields CASSLFPQGNNQPQHF.